This T cell receptor beta chain was recorded in a study of sequential checkpoint blockade in melanoma. Study details: Randomization was 1:1 between first-line nivolumab→ipilimumab and ipilimumab→nivolumab.

Treatment specified: randomized to nivolumab then ipilimumab (arm A) or the reverse (arm B). Patients had received no earlier DNA-damaging chemotherapy. From thawed PBMCs, live CD3+CD8+ cells negative for CD19 and CD56 were sorted. TCRdb's copy holds only in-frame clones and misses some; the assay was immunoSEQ multiplex PCR. The sample records 18,000 or so clones, roughly 69% being singletons. CDR3 length: 15 amino acids. V gave up 0 bases and J gave up 8 bases; unmatched junction bases: 9. Germline CDR1 and CDR2: MGHRA and YSYEKL. Specimen: CD8+ T cells sorted from blood (inferred from file names), collected from a patient given nivolumab and ipilimumab in sequence. The TCR comes from a human donor with melanoma. V usage is TRBV4-1 and J usage is TRBJ1-2; TRBD1 agrees at 7 bases. The CDR3 DNA reads TGCGCCAGCAGCCAAGAGAGTGGGCAGGGGGTCGGCTACACCTTC. Its protein product is CASSQESGQGVGYTF.